A selection of T cell receptor beta chains follows, all from one sample in a study of T cell responses to AZD1222 COVID-19 vaccine. Clones were sequenced by immunoSEQ multiplex PCR, and TCRdb holds only the in-frame ones, with some missing. This sample carries more than 140,000 clones, roughly 90% of them seen once, and the ten largest clones take over 2.5%. The sample in question was peripheral blood, obtained on day 0 of AZD1222 vaccination. The receptors originated from an adult in good health. The CDR3 runs from the conserved cysteine through the conserved F or W. D genes are given only for firm matches. Expanded clones get a size class; other rows say once, few or many, or leave the size out.

d_call,j_call,clone_size,v_call,cdr3_nt,cdr3_aa
TRBD1,TRBJ1-1,once,TRBV7-3,TGTGCCAGCAGCCTGACAGGGAGTGGGAACACTGAAGCTTTCTTT,CASSLTGSGNTEAFF
TRBD1,TRBJ1-2,.,TRBV29-1,TGCAGCGTTGGGGGGGACAGGGGAGAAACTAACTATGGCTACACCTTC,CSVGGDRGETNYGYTF
.,TRBJ2-7,.,TRBV18,TGTGCCAGCCATTACCGGACGGAGCCCTACGAGCAGTACTTC,CASHYRTEPYEQYF
.,TRBJ2-2,.,TRBV27,TGTGCCAGCAGTTTCCAACTTGGCTCCACCGGGGAGCTGTTTTTT,CASSFQLGSTGELFF
.,TRBJ1-2,.,TRBV14,TGTGCCAGCAGCCAAGACGGGGTCGGTGGCTACACCTTC,CASSQDGVGGYTF
.,TRBJ2-1,.,TRBV20-1,TGCAGTGCTAGTCCGGAAGTTTACGGTGAGCAGTTCTTC,CSASPEVYGEQFF
TRBD1,TRBJ1-1,.,TRBV4-3,TGCGCCAGCAGCCAACACCTACAGGGGGTCGAACTAGCTTTCTTT,CASSQHLQGVELAFF
.,TRBJ2-5,.,TRBV30,TGTGCCTGGAGTAAGCAGCCCCAAGAGACCCAGTACTTC,CAWSKQPQETQYF
TRBD1,TRBJ1-1,.,TRBV4-2,TGTGCCAGCAGCCTCCCCACAGGGGACCACATGAACACTGAAGCTTTCTTT,CASSLPTGDHMNTEAFF
TRBD1,TRBJ1-4,few,TRBV7-6,TGTGCCAGCAGCCCCCTCAGGGGGCGAGGGGAAAAACTGTTTTTT,CASSPLRGRGEKLFF
.,TRBJ2-2,few,TRBV15,TGTGCCACCAGCAGAGTTGGGCTGGACACCGGGGAGCTGTTTTTT,CATSRVGLDTGELFF
TRBD1,TRBJ1-2,.,TRBV6-2/TRBV6-3,TGTGCCAGCAGTCTACAGGGGCGCATGAACTATGGCTACACCTTC,CASSLQGRMNYGYTF
TRBD2,TRBJ2-2,.,TRBV4-3,TGCGCCAGCAGCCAAGAAATCTCTGGACTAGCGGGAGGGCCGTCCGGGGAGCTGTTTTTT,CASSQEISGLAGGPSGELFF
.,TRBJ1-1,.,TRBV13,TGTGCCAGCAGCTTTAGGGGGGGCACTGAAGCTTTCTTT,CASSFRGGTEAFF
TRBD1,TRBJ2-5,.,TRBV7-2,TGTGCCAGCAGCTCGACAGGGAGAAAAGAGACCCAGTACTTC,CASSSTGRKETQYF
TRBD2,TRBJ2-3,.,TRBV7-2,TGTGCCAGCAGCACAAGGACTAGCGGGAGGTGGGGGCTCACAGATACGCAGTATTTT,CASSTRTSGRWGLTDTQYF
.,TRBJ1-3,.,TRBV3-1/TRBV3-2,TGTGCCAGCAGCCACCCCGGACGCGGAAACACCATATATTTT,CASSHPGRGNTIYF
TRBD1,TRBJ1-6,once,TRBV13,TGTGCCAGCAGCTTAAGGGACAGGGGAAATTCACCCCTCCACTTT,CASSLRDRGNSPLHF
.,TRBJ1-1,.,TRBV6-5,TGTGCCAGCAGGGTGCTGAACACTGAAGCTTTCTTT,CASRVLNTEAFF
.,TRBJ2-1,.,TRBV27,TGTGCCAGCAGTACCCTTCCCGGGGCCTACAATGAGCAGTTCTTC,CASSTLPGAYNEQFF
.,TRBJ2-2,.,TRBV9,TGTGCCAGCAGCGTAGGAGGGCCCGGGGAGCTGTTTTTT,CASSVGGPGELFF
.,TRBJ2-2,.,TRBV19,TGTGCCAGTAGTGGTCAGTTAAACACCGGGGAGCTGTTTTTT,CASSGQLNTGELFF
TRBD1,TRBJ2-7,.,TRBV5-5,TGTGCCAGCAGCCCGGGGGGACAGGGCCGCCTCTACGAGCAGTACTTC,CASSPGGQGRLYEQYF
.,TRBJ2-3,.,TRBV7-8,TGTGCCAGCAGCTTATTTTCCAGCGGCACAGATACGCAGTATTTT,CASSLFSSGTDTQYF
TRBD1,TRBJ1-2,.,TRBV4-2,TGTGCCAGCAGCCAAGCTCCAGGGGGTAACTATGGCTACACCTTC,CASSQAPGGNYGYTF
.,TRBJ1-1,.,TRBV28,TGTGCCAGCAGTTTAAGACAGACAAACACTGAAGCTTTCTTT,CASSLRQTNTEAFF
.,TRBJ1-6,once,TRBV19,TGTGCCAGTAGTCGAGGACGGCTCTCGTCTTCCTATAATTCACCCCTCCACTTT,CASSRGRLSSSYNSPLHF
.,TRBJ2-4,.,TRBV11-3,TGTGCCAGCAGCTTAGGGACAGTGGGAGCCAAAAACATTCAGTACTTC,CASSLGTVGAKNIQYF
TRBD1,TRBJ1-6,.,TRBV3-1/TRBV3-2,TGTGCCAGCAGTCTAACAGGGGCTAATTCACCCCTCCACTTT,CASSLTGANSPLHF
.,TRBJ2-2,.,TRBV6-4,TGTGCCAGCAGTTGGGGACAGGGTGAGCGGGGGTACACCGGGGAGCTGTTTTTT,CASSWGQGERGYTGELFF
.,TRBJ2-3,.,TRBV9,TGTGCCAGCAGCGTAGCCAGCAGCACAGATACGCAGTATTTT,CASSVASSTDTQYF
.,TRBJ2-7,.,TRBV25-1,TGTGCCAGCAGTAAATATGGGGAAACCTACGAGCAGTACTTC,CASSKYGETYEQYF
.,TRBJ1-1,.,TRBV28,TGTGCCAGCAGTTTATTCGGGGGAGCTGAAGCTTTCTTT,CASSLFGGAEAFF
TRBD1,TRBJ2-2,.,TRBV7-9,TGTGCCAGCACCAACCAGACAGGGGGGAACACCGGGGAGCTGTTTTTT,CASTNQTGGNTGELFF
TRBD1,TRBJ1-6,.,TRBV5-8,TGTGCCAGCAGCTCGGGACAGGGTGCAAATAATTCACCCCTCCACTTT,CASSSGQGANNSPLHF
.,TRBJ2-5,.,TRBV12-3/TRBV12-4,TGTGCCAGCAGTTTTAAGGGGACCCAGTACTTC,CASSFKGTQYF
.,TRBJ1-1,.,TRBV5-1,TGCGCCAGCAGCTTGGACAGGTTGAACACTGAAGCTTTCTTT,CASSLDRLNTEAFF
.,TRBJ1-1,.,TRBV7-9,TGTGCCAGCAGTCCAGGGATTGTAGGGGCTTTCTTT,CASSPGIVGAFF
.,TRBJ2-2,.,TRBV10-3,TGTGCCATCAGTGAGGTAGGGACATCGAGGACCGGGGAGCTGTTTTTT,CAISEVGTSRTGELFF
TRBD1,TRBJ1-5,once,TRBV19,TGTGCCAGTAGTACCATACCGGGACAGGGTCTCAATCAGCCCCAGCATTTT,CASSTIPGQGLNQPQHF
TRBD2,TRBJ2-1,.,TRBV9,TGTGCCAGCAGCCCATGGACTAGCGGGAGCAATGAGCAGTTCTTC,CASSPWTSGSNEQFF
TRBD1,TRBJ2-2,.,TRBV18,TGTGCCAGCTCACCTCAGGGGGCGCGAAACACCGGGGAGCTGTTTTTT,CASSPQGARNTGELFF
.,TRBJ1-1,.,TRBV19,TGTGCCAGTAGTATAGCCCCGACCCCGGGCGCTGAAGCTTTCTTT,CASSIAPTPGAEAFF
.,TRBJ2-2,.,TRBV11-3,TGTGCCAGCAGCCTGGACAGGAACACCGGGGAGCTGTTTTTT,CASSLDRNTGELFF
TRBD1,TRBJ1-2,.,TRBV5-1,TGCGCCAGCAGCTTGGATCCGGGACAGCATCAAGGCTACACCTTC,CASSLDPGQHQGYTF